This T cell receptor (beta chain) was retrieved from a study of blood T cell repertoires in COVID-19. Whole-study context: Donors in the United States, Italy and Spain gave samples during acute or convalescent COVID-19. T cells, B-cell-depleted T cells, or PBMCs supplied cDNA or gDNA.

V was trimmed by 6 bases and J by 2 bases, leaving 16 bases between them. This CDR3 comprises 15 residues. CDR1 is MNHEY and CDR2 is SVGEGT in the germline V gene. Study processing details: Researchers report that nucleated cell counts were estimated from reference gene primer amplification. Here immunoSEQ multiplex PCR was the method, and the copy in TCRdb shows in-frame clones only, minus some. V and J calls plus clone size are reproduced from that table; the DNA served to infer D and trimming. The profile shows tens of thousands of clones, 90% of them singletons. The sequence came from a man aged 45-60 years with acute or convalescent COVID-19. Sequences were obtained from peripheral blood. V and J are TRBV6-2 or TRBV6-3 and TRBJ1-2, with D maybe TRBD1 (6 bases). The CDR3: CASRPTVQGNYGYTF. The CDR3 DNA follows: TGTGCCAGCAGACCTACCGTACAGGGAAACTATGGCTACACCTTC.